The 14 T cell receptor beta chains presented below share a single source sample, sequenced in a study of metastatic and nonmetastatic thyroid tumors. Thyroid surgery had not been preceded by any treatment in any patient. TCRdb ran MiXCR on the PCR reads. The sample carries 43,000 or so clones, around 15% recorded once. Sequenced material: blood. Receptor source: a female donor with papillary thyroid cancer or a benign thyroid nodule (not recorded which). Some clones in this sample may be carry-over from other donors' samples.

This clone occurred many times. Since a much larger clone is just one base distant, this may be a read error. Other DNA sequences within the sample encode an identical CDR3. The rearrangement uses TRBV27 and TRBJ2-2, with D hard to call. Germline V lookup: CDR1 MNHEY, CDR2 SMNVEV (reference sequence). Between the trimmed V and J ends, which lost 2 bases and 1 base, there was a span of 5 bases. This CDR3 has 14 residues. The CDR3 loop reads CASSLVGNTGELFF. The CDR3, as DNA: TGTGCCAGCAGTTTAGTGGGGAACACCGGGGAGCTGTTTTTT.

This clone appeared a few times. V usage is TRBV28 and J usage is TRBJ2-7; possibly TRBD2 for D (7 bases). The CDR3 consists of 15 residues. Germline CDR1 and CDR2: MDHEN and SYDVKM. Trimming cost V 4 bases and J 7 bases, with 20 bases left between them. DNA of the CDR3: TGTGCCAGCAGTTACCGGGGAAGGGGGGGAGCGGAGCAGTACTTC. Its translation: CASSYRGRGGAEQYF.

The table lists this clone with many counts. J is TRBJ2-5 and V is TRBV19; tentatively, D is TRBD1 (5 bases). CDR1 and CDR2 from the germline V gene are LNHDA and SQIVND (reference sequence). V was pared by 6 bases and J by 5 bases, with 13 bases between. The CDR3 runs 13 residues. This CDR3 reads CASSILRGETQYF. CDR3 nucleotides: TGTGCCAGTAGCATCTTAAGGGGTGAGACCCAGTACTTC. The variable domain in full, completed from reference TRBV19 and TRBJ2-5, reads DGGITQSPKYLFRKEGQNVTLSCEQNLNHDAMYWYRQDPGQGLRLIYYSQIVNDFQKGDIAEGYSVSREKKESFPLTVTSAQKNPTAFYLCASSILRGETQYFGPGTRLLVL.

This clone was found once. The junction shows a germline mismatch at one end, possibly a read error. The chain combines TRBV4-2 with TRBJ2-2; D is perhaps TRBD2 (5 bases). The CDR3 contains 13 residues. Germline CDR1 reads LGHNA; CDR2 reads YNFKEQ. CDR3: CASSQETTGEMFF. CDR3 in DNA: TGTGCCAGCAGCCAAGAAACCACCGGGGAGATGTTTTTT.

This clone was picked up many times. The chain joins TRBV27 to TRBJ1-2; D not resolved. Germline assignment: CDR1 MNHEY and CDR2 SMNVEV (reference sequence). Trimming removed 5 bases from V and 1 base from J, with 14 bases in between. The CDR3 length is 15 residues. Here the CDR3 reads CASSPWRPLNYGYTF. In nucleotides, the CDR3 is TGTGCCAGCAGTCCGTGGCGGCCCCTTAACTATGGCTACACCTTC.

Many counts were recorded for this clone. The V gene is TRBV4-1, the J gene TRBJ1-2; D gene ambiguous. V lost 0 bases, J lost 0 bases, and 11 bases lay in between. CDR1 and CDR2 (germline): MGHRA, YSYEKL. CDR3 length: 16 amino acids. The CDR3 coding sequence is TGCGCCAGCAGCCAAGATGGCCAGGCAGCTAACTATGGCTACACCTTC. It encodes CASSQDGQAANYGYTF.

This clone has ten or more counts. The chain uses TRBV25-1 and TRBJ2-3, with 9 positions matching TRBD2. From germline, CDR1 is MGHDK and CDR2 SYGVNS. The ends lost 2 bases at V and 8 bases at J; junction bases unmatched: 8. This CDR3 has 15 amino acids. This chain's CDR3 is CASSEGAGGPGTQYF. CDR3 nucleotide sequence: TGTGCCAGCAGTGAAGGGGCGGGAGGGCCAGGTACGCAGTATTTT.

The rearrangement joins TRBV30 to TRBJ2-1; 9 nucleotides match TRBD1. Germline V gives CDR1 GTSNPN, CDR2 SVGIG (reference sequence). This CDR3 is 15 amino acids long. Germline trimming cut 1 base from V and 5 bases from J; bases unmatched to any gene: 6. The CDR3 reads CAWSAGTGSHNEQFF. The CDR3 DNA is TGTGCCTGGAGTGCAGGGACAGGGAGCCACAATGAGCAGTTCTTC.

This chain links TRBV3-1 with TRBJ2-3; 16 positions agree with TRBD2. The CDR3 runs 18 residues. The germline CDR1 and CDR2 sequences are LGHDT and YNNKEL (reference sequence). V shed 4 bases and J 3 bases; nucleotides not matched to a gene: 7. The CDR3 loop reads CASSPGTSGGGYTDTQYF. Here the CDR3 DNA reads TGTGCCAGCAGCCCGGGGACTAGCGGGGGGGGTTATACAGATACGCAGTATTTT.

With respect to this clone: This may stem from a read error, because a much larger clone lies one nucleotide away. The identical CDR3 is also encoded by other nucleotide sequences in the sample. This sequence joins TRBV7-9 and TRBJ1-5; D perhaps matches TRBD1 (5 bases). There are 15 residues in the CDR3. Trimming pared 0 bases from V and 4 bases from J, leaving 10 bases between. The germline V gene encodes CDR1 SEHNR and CDR2 FQNEAQ (reference sequence). The CDR3, as DNA: TGTGCCAGCAGCTTAGCCCAGGGCCCAAATCAGCCCCAGCATTTT. Amino acids: CASSLAQGPNQPQHF.

V is TRBV6-5 and J is TRBJ1-2; D is uncertain. This CDR3 spans 15 amino acids. The ends were cut back, 2 bases at V and 6 bases at J, with 16 bases in the middle. The germline V gene encodes CDR1 MNHEY and CDR2 SVGAGI. CDR3 bases: TGTGCCAGCAGTTACCCCGGGATAGGGCACGATGGCTACACCTTC. It yields the protein CASSYPGIGHDGYTF.

This clone was recorded at least ten times. The chain recombines TRBV11-3 with TRBJ2-7; 12 bases align to TRBD2. V lost 1 base and J lost 6; bases outside the gene matches: 4. This CDR3 has 15 residues. Looked up from germline, CDR1 is SGHNT and CDR2 is YENEEA. The CDR3 protein is CASSLGTSGMIEQYF. CDR3 bases: TGTGCCAGCAGCTTAGGGACTAGCGGGATGATCGAGCAGTACTTC.

This clone occurred many times. V and J are TRBV20-1 and TRBJ1-2, with D uncertain. The germline V gene has CDR1 DFQATT and CDR2 SNEGSKA (reference sequence). The CDR3 extends over 13 amino acids. V was shortened by 3 bases and J by 3 bases, with 11 bases between the two germline ends. The CDR3 bases are TGCAGTGCTAGTAAAACAGAACACTATGGCTACACCTTC. It encodes CSASKTEHYGYTF.

This clone came up once. It may be a read error: a sequence one base away is much more abundant. The chain carries TRBV11-1 and TRBJ1-1; TRBD1 might be the D (5 bases). With 5 bases removed from V and 0 bases from J, the gap between germline ends came to 19 bases. The CDR3 has 17 residues. The germline gives CDR1 SGHAT, CDR2 FQDESV (reference sequence). This CDR3 reads CASSLTRGGFVNTEAFF. CDR3 DNA: TGTGCCAGCAGCCTCACCCGGGGGGGTTTTGTGAACACTGAAGCTTTCTTT. Full variable domain (outside the CDR3, taken from reference TRBV11-1 and TRBJ1-1): EAEVAQSPRYKITEKSQAVAFWCDPISGHATLYWYRQILGQGPELLVQFQDESVVDDSQLPKDRFSAERLKGVDSTLKIQPAELGDSAMYLCASSLTRGGFVNTEAFFGQGTRLTVV.